Below, 29 T cell receptor beta chains from the same sample are listed, as sequenced in a study of blood T cell repertoires in COVID-19. Produced via immunoSEQ multiplex PCR; TCRdb's table is partial and in-frame only. There are about 290,000 clones in the sample; just under 90% occur only once, and over 8.5% lies in the top ten. Material for sequencing was peripheral blood. The receptors were sampled from a woman in her twenties or thirties with COVID-19, enrolled during active disease.

The chain links TRBV19 to TRBJ1-1, with 9 bases that match TRBD1. CDR3 size: 15 residues. Germline loops: CDR1 LNHDA, CDR2 SQIVND (reference sequence). With V trimmed by 7 bases and J by 1 base, 7 bases remained unmatched. CDR3 protein: CASMGQGPTNTEAFF. The CDR3 region has the DNA TGTGCCAGTATGGGACAGGGACCGACGAACACTGAAGCTTTCTTT.

The chain uses TRBV6-5 and TRBJ2-1, with 7 bases lining up with TRBD2. This CDR3 comprises 14 residues. Unmatched junction bases numbered 8, after V lost 2 bases and J lost 10 bases. The germline CDR1 and CDR2 sequences are MNHEY and SVGAGI. The CDR3 reads CASSYRVLAWEQFF. Here the CDR3 DNA reads TGTGCCAGCAGTTACCGGGTACTAGCGTGGGAGCAGTTCTTC.

The rearrangement uses TRBV12-5 and TRBJ1-5; D is perhaps TRBD1 (6 bases). Looked up from germline, CDR1 is LGHNT and CDR2 is FRNRAP. This CDR3 is 15 amino acids long. Trimming left V 4 bases short and J 4 bases short, with 14 bases between. DNA for the CDR3: TGTGCTAGTGGTTCTACAGGGTCGAAAAATCAGCCCCAGCATTTT. It is translated as CASGSTGSKNQPQHF.

V usage is TRBV5-1 and J usage is TRBJ2-2; D remains unclear. Germline CDR1 and CDR2: SGHRS and YFSETQ. CDR3 length equals 14 residues. V was cut by 3 bases and J by 3 bases, with 9 bases left in between. The CDR3 DNA reads TGCGCCAGCAGCTCCCGTTCGGACACCGGGGAGCTGTTTTTT. Translating gives CASSSRSDTGELFF.

This chain connects TRBV12-5 to TRBJ1-2; a weak D match, TRBD1 (6 bases). CDR1 and CDR2 from the germline V gene are LGHNT and FRNRAP. The CDR3 is 17 residues long. Trimming removed 3 bases at V and 5 bases at J, with 22 bases between. CDR3 residues: CASGFKKAPGHGYGYTF. The CDR3 DNA reads TGTGCTAGTGGTTTCAAAAAAGCCCCGGGACATGGGTATGGCTACACCTTC.

The rearrangement uses TRBV28 and TRBJ2-2; TRBD1 might be the D (6 bases). V was pared by 2 bases and J by 5 bases, with 12 bases between. The CDR3 length is 15 residues. Looked up from germline, CDR1 is MDHEN and CDR2 is SYDVKM. The CDR3 region has the DNA TGTGCCAGCAGTTTAGGGTACAGGGTGACCGGGGAGCTGTTTTTT. Residues: CASSLGYRVTGELFF.

The chain links TRBV29-1 to TRBJ1-3; maybe TRBD1 (6 bases). V was trimmed by 4 bases and J by 0 bases, leaving 7 bases between them. The CDR3 contains 13 residues. Germline V gene lookup returns CDR1 SQVTM and CDR2 ANQGSEA. The DNA of the CDR3 is TGCAGCGTTGGACAGGACTCTGGAAACACCATATATTTT. This encodes CSVGQDSGNTIYF.

The rearrangement links TRBV18 to TRBJ1-2; perhaps TRBD1 as D (6 bases). The CDR3 is 17 amino acids. The V end lost 5 bases, the J end lost 1 base, and 20 bases lay between the germline ends. From germline, CDR1 is KGHSH and CDR2 LQKENI. CDR3 protein: CASSSDRQVAVNYGYTF. The DNA of the CDR3 is TGTGCCAGCTCATCCGACAGACAGGTCGCCGTTAACTATGGCTACACCTTC.

The V gene is TRBV27, the J gene TRBJ1-5; D perhaps matches TRBD1 (6 bases). The CDR3 has 15 amino acids. Per the germline V gene, CDR1 is MNHEY and CDR2 is SMNVEV (reference sequence). V gave up 4 bases and J gave up 3 bases, with 13 bases separating them. CDR3: CASSSRQVNNQPQHF. CDR3 DNA sequence: TGTGCCAGCAGTTCGCGACAGGTAAACAATCAGCCCCAGCATTTT.

This rearrangement joins TRBV5-6 to TRBJ2-3; no clear D gene. Germline values: CDR1 SGHDT, CDR2 YYEEEE. The CDR3 sequence is 11 residues long. V was pared by 4 bases and J by 6 bases, with 6 bases between. This chain's CDR3 is CASSRRDTQYF. In nucleotides, the CDR3 is TGTGCCAGCAGCCGGCGGGATACGCAGTATTTT. The variable domain in full, with the rest retrieved from reference TRBV5-6 and TRBJ2-3, is DAGVTQSPTHLIKTRGQQVTLRCSPKSGHDTVSWYQQALGQGPQFIFQYYEEEERQRGNFPDRFSGHQFPNYSSELNVNALLLGDSALYLCASSRRDTQYFGPGTRLTVL.

The chain joins TRBV4-2 to TRBJ2-7; TRBD2 is a possible D gene (6 bases). V was clipped by 0 bases and J by 5 bases, with 11 bases between them. There are 14 residues in the CDR3. Germline CDR1 reads LGHNA; CDR2 reads YNFKEQ. CDR3 region: CASSQDLEGHEQYF. CDR3 nucleotide sequence: TGTGCCAGCAGCCAAGATCTGGAGGGACACGAGCAGTACTTC.

The chain carries TRBV6-2 or TRBV6-3 and TRBJ2-5, with D maybe TRBD2 (5 bases). Looked up from germline, CDR1 is MNHEY and CDR2 is SVGEGT. The V end was cut by 2 bases, the J end by 5 bases, with 12 bases between. The CDR3 has 14 residues. Here the CDR3 DNA reads TGTGCCAGCAGTTACCGGACTGTAGGGGAGACCCAGTACTTC. Its translation is CASSYRTVGETQYF.

The J gene is TRBJ2-3, the V gene TRBV27; 7 nucleotides agree with TRBD2. Germline V gene data show CDR1 as MNHEY and CDR2 as SMNVEV (reference sequence). Trimming at V came to 3 bases and at J to 5 bases, leaving 2 bases not matched to a gene. The CDR3 runs to 13 residues. The CDR3 sequence is CASSLGGVDTQYF. The CDR3 DNA is TGTGCCAGCAGTTTGGGGGGGGTAGATACGCAGTATTTT.

The chain recombines TRBV5-1 with TRBJ1-1; D unclear. The CDR3 length is 13 residues. CDR1 SGHRS and CDR2 YFSETQ come from the germline V gene. Trimming pared 0 bases from V and 7 bases from J, leaving 10 bases between. Here the CDR3 DNA reads TGCGCCAGCAGCTTGGGGCCGCCTGATGAAGCTTTCTTT. This translates into CASSLGPPDEAFF. Based on the CDR3 plus reference TRBV5-1 and TRBJ1-1, the full variable domain is KAGVTQTPRYLIKTRGQQVTLSCSPISGHRSVSWYQQTPGQGLQFLFEYFSETQRNKGNFPGRFSGRQFSNSRSEMNVSTLELGDSALYLCASSLGPPDEAFFGQGTRLTVV.

This rearrangement joins TRBV6-5 to TRBJ1-3; D remains unclear. The CDR3 has 16 amino acids. CDR1 and CDR2 from the germline V gene are MNHEY and SVGAGI. V was trimmed by 0 bases and J by 4 bases, leaving 13 bases between them. The CDR3 sequence: CASSYSVPGSGNTIYF. The CDR3 region has the DNA TGTGCCAGCAGTTACTCCGTCCCCGGTAGCGGAAACACCATATATTTT.

This chain links TRBV13 with TRBJ1-1, with D tentatively TRBD1 (5 bases). The CDR3 has 13 residues. CDR1 is PRHDT, CDR2 FYEKMQ, per germline (reference sequence). The V and J ends lost 3 bases and 3 bases respectively, with 8 bases between them. The CDR3 region is CASSFGGHTEAFF. In DNA form, the CDR3 reads TGTGCCAGCAGCTTCGGGGGACACACTGAAGCTTTCTTT.

The rearrangement uses TRBV29-1 and TRBJ1-6; possible D gene TRBD1, 6 bases. The CDR3 runs 13 residues. The V and J ends lost 7 bases and 7 bases respectively, with 14 bases between them. CDR1 and CDR2 (germline): SQVTM, ANQGSEA. CDR3 loop: CSAGGQKNSPLHF. The CDR3 DNA sequence: TGCAGCGCTGGCGGACAGAAGAATTCACCCCTCCACTTT.

This chain uses TRBV28 with TRBJ1-6; possibly TRBD1 for D (6 bases). V lost 5 bases, J lost 9 bases, and 23 bases lay in between. Germline CDR1 and CDR2: MDHEN and SYDVKM. The CDR3 is 17 residues long. Written as DNA, the CDR3 is TGTGCCAGCAGTAGAACGAGGACAGCCAACGTAGGTTCACCCCTCCACTTT. Its translation is CASSRTRTANVGSPLHF.

The rearrangement joins TRBV10-1 to TRBJ2-3, with 8 bases matching TRBD2. The ends lost 9 bases at V and 5 bases at J; junction bases unmatched: 7. Germline lookup yields CDR1 WNHNN and CDR2 SYGVQD (reference sequence). The CDR3 covers 13 residues. CDR3 region: CASRREEGDTQYF. CDR3 nucleotide sequence: TGCGCCAGTCGGCGGGAGGAGGGAGATACGCAGTATTTT.

The J gene is TRBJ1-1, the V gene TRBV6-5, with 7 nucleotides matching TRBD1. The CDR3 totals 13 residues. The ends lost 5 bases at V and 4 bases at J; junction bases unmatched: 4. Germline V gene data show CDR1 as MNHEY and CDR2 as SVGAGI. The CDR3 spells CASSRDRVTEAFF. The CDR3 bases are TGTGCCAGCAGTCGAGACAGGGTCACTGAAGCTTTCTTT.

The V gene is TRBV19, the J gene TRBJ2-5; D is unresolved. Germline V gene lookup returns CDR1 LNHDA and CDR2 SQIVND (reference sequence). V shed 0 bases and J shed 3 bases, with 5 bases lying between them. The CDR3 length is 13 residues. The CDR3 DNA follows: TGTGCCAGTAGTATAGACCCAGAAGAGACCCAGTACTTC. It yields the protein CASSIDPEETQYF.

This chain joins TRBV14 and TRBJ1-2; weak D call: TRBD1 (6 bases). This CDR3 has 17 amino acids. Germline V gene data show CDR1 as SGHDN and CDR2 as FVKESK. With 3 bases removed from V and 2 bases from J, the gap between germline ends came to 19 bases. The CDR3 sequence is CASSQGGTSGTNYGYTF. CDR3 nucleotide sequence: TGTGCCAGCAGCCAGGGAGGGACGTCGGGGACAAACTATGGCTACACCTTC.

The chain employs TRBV7-2 and TRBJ2-7; a possible D gene is TRBD1 (5 bases). Trimming cost V 1 base and J 6 bases, with 16 bases left between them. The CDR3 runs 15 residues. Germline assignment: CDR1 SGHTA and CDR2 FQGNSA. The CDR3 loop reads CASSLGVAGMSEQYF. The CDR3 DNA sequence: TGTGCCAGCAGCTTAGGCGTGGCAGGGATGTCCGAGCAGTACTTC.

V gene TRBV11-3 combines with J gene TRBJ1-4; 9 bases align to TRBD1. The CDR3 runs to 18 residues. The trim removed 1 base at V and 0 bases at J, leaving 6 bases unmatched. CDR1 and CDR2 (germline): SGHNT, YENEEA. CDR3 region: CASSLGTGEIATNEKLFF. CDR3 in DNA: TGTGCCAGCAGCTTAGGGACAGGGGAAATTGCAACTAATGAAAAACTGTTTTTT.

The chain combines TRBV12-3 or TRBV12-4 with TRBJ1-1, with a weak D call TRBD1 (5 bases). The CDR3 length is 13 residues. V was clipped by 6 bases and J by 5 bases, with 13 bases between them. The CDR3 sequence: CASREQGGTEAFF. In DNA form, the CDR3 reads TGTGCCAGCAGAGAGCAGGGAGGGACTGAAGCTTTCTTT.

V and J are TRBV2 and TRBJ1-4; D not resolved. V lost 5 bases, J lost 2 bases, and 12 bases lay in between. CDR1 SNHLY and CDR2 FYNNEI come from the germline V gene. The CDR3 spans 15 residues. The CDR3 is CASSREGSTNEKLFF. The CDR3 DNA reads as TGTGCCAGCAGTCGTGAGGGATCGACTAATGAAAAACTGTTTTTT.

The J gene is TRBJ1-5, the V gene TRBV12-3 or TRBV12-4; D is unclear. V was pared by 3 bases and J by 5 bases, with 8 bases between. The CDR3 has 13 amino acids. CDR3 sequence reads: CASSFGQDQPQHF. Here the CDR3 DNA reads TGTGCCAGCAGTTTTGGGCAGGATCAGCCCCAGCATTTT.

J is TRBJ2-3 and V is TRBV7-6, with 8 bases that match TRBD2. Germline values: CDR1 SGHVS, CDR2 FNYEAQ. This CDR3 is 16 amino acids long. Unmatched junction bases numbered 12, after V lost 8 bases and J lost 2 bases. CDR3 protein: CASGGRGAYTTDTQYF. The CDR3 DNA follows: TGTGCCAGCGGTGGGCGGGGGGCCTATACCACAGATACGCAGTATTTT.

The chain combines TRBV30 with TRBJ2-3; TRBD2 agrees at 9 bases. V trimming: 5 bases; J trimming: 0 bases; junction bases outside the gene matches: 6. Per the germline V gene, CDR1 is GTSNPN and CDR2 is SVGIG (reference sequence). This CDR3 contains 15 residues. The CDR3 loop is CAWASGGPSTDTQYF. CDR3 DNA: TGTGCCTGGGCCAGCGGGGGGCCTAGCACAGATACGCAGTATTTT.